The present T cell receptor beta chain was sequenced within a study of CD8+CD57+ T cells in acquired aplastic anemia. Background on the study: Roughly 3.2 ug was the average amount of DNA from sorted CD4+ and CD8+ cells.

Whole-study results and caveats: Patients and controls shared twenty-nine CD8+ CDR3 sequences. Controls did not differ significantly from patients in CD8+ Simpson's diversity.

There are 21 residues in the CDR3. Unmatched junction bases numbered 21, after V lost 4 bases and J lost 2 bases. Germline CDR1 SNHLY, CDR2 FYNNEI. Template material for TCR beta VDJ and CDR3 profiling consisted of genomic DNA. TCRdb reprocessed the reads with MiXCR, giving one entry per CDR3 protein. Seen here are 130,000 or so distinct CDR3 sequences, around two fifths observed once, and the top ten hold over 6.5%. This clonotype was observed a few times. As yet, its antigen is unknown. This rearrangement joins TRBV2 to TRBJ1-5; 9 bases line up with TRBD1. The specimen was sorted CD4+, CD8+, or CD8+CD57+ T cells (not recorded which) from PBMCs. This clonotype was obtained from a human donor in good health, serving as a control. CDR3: CASSGPILLRDREVGNQPQHF. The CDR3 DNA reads TGTGCCAGCAGTGGTCCGATACTCTTGCGGGACAGGGAGGTGGGCAATCAGCCCCAGCATTTT.